Included here is one T cell receptor beta chain sequence, with context. What it binds is not known. The data stem from a study of T cell repertoires in cytomegalovirus infection. Looking at the study overall: Matching HLA type and CMV infection were both indicated by public TCR beta signatures.

TCRdb re-derived calls from the reads in MiXCR, one entry per CDR3 protein. Of some 350,000 distinct CDR3 sequences in the sample, almost 30% were seen once. Study-wide findings and caveats: There were carriers of CMV plus the relevant HLA, and cumulative public TCR beta family frequency identified them. The study found HLA-C-restricted CMV-specific TCR beta clonotypes dominating the ex vivo response.

The CDR3 contains 15 residues. Trimming took off 0 bases at V and 0 bases at J, with 6 bases between the two ends. Germline assignment: CDR1 ENHRY and CDR2 SYGVKD. The sample was cultured PBMCs, taken from culture after CMV antigen stimulation. This clonotype was sampled from a human donor in good health (CMV status not recorded). Some clones in this sample may be carry-over from other donors' samples. The rearrangement links TRBV10-3 to TRBJ1-3; no clear D gene. DNA for the CDR3: TGTGCCATCAGTGAGTCCGGCAGCTCTGGAAACACCATATATTTT. It yields the protein CAISESGSSGNTIYF.